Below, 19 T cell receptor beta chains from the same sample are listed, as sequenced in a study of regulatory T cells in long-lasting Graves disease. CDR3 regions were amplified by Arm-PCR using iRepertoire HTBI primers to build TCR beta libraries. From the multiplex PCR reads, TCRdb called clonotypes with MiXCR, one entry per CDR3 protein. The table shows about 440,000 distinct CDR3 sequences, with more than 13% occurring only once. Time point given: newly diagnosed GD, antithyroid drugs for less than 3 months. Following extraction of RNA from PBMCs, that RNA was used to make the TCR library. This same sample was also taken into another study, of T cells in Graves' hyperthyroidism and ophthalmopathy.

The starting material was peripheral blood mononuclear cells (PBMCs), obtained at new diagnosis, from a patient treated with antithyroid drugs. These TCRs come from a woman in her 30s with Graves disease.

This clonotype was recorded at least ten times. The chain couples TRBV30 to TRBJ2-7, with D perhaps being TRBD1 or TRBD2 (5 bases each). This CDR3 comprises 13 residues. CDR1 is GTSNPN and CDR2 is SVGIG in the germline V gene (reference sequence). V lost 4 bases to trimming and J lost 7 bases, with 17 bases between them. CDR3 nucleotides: TGTGCCTGGACCCGGTTGAGGGGTCGGGAGCAGTACTTC. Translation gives CAWTRLRGREQYF.

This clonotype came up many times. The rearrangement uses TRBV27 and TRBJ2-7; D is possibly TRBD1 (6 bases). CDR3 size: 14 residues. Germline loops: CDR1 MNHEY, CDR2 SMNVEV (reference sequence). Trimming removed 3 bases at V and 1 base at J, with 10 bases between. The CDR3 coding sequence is TGTGCCAGCAGTTTCAAGGGGGTATCCTACGAGCAGTACTTC. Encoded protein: CASSFKGVSYEQYF.

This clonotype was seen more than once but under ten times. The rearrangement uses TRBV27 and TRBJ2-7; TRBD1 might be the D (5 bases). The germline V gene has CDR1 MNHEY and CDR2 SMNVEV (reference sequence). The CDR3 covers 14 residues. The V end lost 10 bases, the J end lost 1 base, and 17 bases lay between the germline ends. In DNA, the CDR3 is TGTGCCACCCAACGCGCAAGGGGTTCCTACGAGCAGTACTTC. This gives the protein CATQRARGSYEQYF.

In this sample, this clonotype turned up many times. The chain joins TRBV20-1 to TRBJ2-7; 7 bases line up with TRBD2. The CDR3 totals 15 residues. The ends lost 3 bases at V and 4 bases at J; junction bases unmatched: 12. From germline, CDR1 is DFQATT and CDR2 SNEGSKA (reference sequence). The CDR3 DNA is TGCAGTGCTAGCCCTTATGGGGGAGGGCATTACGAGCAGTACTTC. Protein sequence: CSASPYGGGHYEQYF.

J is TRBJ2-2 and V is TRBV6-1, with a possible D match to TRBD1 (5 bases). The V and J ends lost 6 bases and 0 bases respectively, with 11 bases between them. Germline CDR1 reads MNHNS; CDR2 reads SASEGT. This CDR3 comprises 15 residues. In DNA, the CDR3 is TGTGCCAGCAGATCAGGACATGCGAACACCGGGGAGCTGTTTTTT. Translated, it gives CASRSGHANTGELFF.

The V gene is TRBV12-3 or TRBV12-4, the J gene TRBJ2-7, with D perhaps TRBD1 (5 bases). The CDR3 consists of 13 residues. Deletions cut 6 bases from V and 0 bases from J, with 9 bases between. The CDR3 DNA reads TGTGCCAGCAGGGGGCGGTTCTCCTACGAGCAGTACTTC. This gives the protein CASRGRFSYEQYF.

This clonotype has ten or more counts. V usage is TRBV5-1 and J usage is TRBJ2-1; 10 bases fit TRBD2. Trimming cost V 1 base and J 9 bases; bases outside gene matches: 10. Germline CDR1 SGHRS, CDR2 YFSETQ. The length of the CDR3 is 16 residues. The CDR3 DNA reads TGCGCCAGCAGCTTGTGGACCAGCGGGAGGGCCTTTGAGCAGTTCTTC. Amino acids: CASSLWTSGRAFEQFF.

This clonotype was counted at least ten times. This CDR3 reads CAWTGGLNQPQHF. As DNA, the CDR3 is TGTGCCTGGACCGGTGGCCTCAATCAGCCCCAGCATTTT. The J gene is TRBJ1-5, the V gene TRBV30; no definite D call. The CDR3 covers 13 residues. Germline CDR1 is GTSNPN and CDR2 is SVGIG (reference sequence). The V gene lost 4 bases and the J gene lost 3 bases, with 10 bases spanning the gap.

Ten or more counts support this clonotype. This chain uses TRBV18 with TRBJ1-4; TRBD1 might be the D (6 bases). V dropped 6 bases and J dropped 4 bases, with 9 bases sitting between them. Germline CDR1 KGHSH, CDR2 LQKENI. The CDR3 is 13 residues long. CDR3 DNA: TGTGCCAGCTCCCAGGGGCTTAATGAAAAACTGTTTTTT. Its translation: CASSQGLNEKLFF.

The CDR3 region is CASSGAGGNYEQYF. CDR3 bases: TGCGCCAGCAGCGGAGCGGGAGGAAATTACGAGCAGTACTTC. This rearrangement joins TRBV5-1 to TRBJ2-7, with 9 bases fitting TRBD2. V shed 4 bases and J 4 bases; nucleotides not matched to a gene: 6. Germline CDR1 reads SGHRS; CDR2 reads YFSETQ. This CDR3 is 14 amino acids long.

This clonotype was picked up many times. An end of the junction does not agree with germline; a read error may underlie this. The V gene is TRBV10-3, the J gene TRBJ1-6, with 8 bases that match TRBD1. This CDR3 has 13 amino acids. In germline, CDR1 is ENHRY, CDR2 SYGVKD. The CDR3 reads CAVRTGTNSPLHF. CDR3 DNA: TGTGCCGTCAGGACAGGGACTAATTCACCCCTCCACTTT.

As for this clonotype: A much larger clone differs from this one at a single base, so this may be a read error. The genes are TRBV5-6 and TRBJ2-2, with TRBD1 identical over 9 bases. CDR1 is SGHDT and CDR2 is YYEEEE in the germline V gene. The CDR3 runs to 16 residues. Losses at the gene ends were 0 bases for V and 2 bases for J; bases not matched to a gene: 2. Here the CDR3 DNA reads TGTGCCAGCAGCTTGGTACAGGGGGCCAACACCGGGGAGCTGTTTTTT. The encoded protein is CASSLVQGANTGELFF.

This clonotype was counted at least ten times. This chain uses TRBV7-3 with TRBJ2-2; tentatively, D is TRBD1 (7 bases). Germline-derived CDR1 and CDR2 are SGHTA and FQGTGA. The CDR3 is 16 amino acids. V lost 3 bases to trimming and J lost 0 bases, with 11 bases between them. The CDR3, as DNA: TGTGCCAGCAGCTTCGGCGGGACAGCGAACACCGGGGAGCTGTTTTTT. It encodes CASSFGGTANTGELFF.

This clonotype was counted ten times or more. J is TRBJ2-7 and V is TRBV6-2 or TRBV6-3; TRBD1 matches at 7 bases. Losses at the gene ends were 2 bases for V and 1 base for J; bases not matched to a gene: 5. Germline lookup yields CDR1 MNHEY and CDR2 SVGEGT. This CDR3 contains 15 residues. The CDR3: CASSYQGGLSYEQYF. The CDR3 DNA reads TGTGCCAGCAGTTACCAAGGGGGCTTATCCTACGAGCAGTACTTC.

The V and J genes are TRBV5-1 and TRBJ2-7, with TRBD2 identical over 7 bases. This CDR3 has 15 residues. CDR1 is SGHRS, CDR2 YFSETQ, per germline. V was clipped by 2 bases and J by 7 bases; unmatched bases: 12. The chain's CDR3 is CASSLQRGPGEEQYF. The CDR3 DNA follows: TGCGCCAGCAGCTTACAGCGGGGCCCCGGAGAAGAGCAGTACTTC.

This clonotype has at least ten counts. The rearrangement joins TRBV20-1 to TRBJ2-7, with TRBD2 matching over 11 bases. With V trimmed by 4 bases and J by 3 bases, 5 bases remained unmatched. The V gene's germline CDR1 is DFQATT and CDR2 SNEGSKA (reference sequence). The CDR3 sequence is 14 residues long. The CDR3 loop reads CSAMTSGNRYEQYF. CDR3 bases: TGCAGTGCTATGACTAGCGGGAATCGCTACGAGCAGTACTTC.

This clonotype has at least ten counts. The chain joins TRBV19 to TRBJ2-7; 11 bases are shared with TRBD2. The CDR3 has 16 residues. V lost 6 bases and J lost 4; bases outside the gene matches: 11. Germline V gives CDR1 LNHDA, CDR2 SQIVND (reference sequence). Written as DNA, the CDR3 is TGTGCCAGTAGCTGGGGGACTAGCGGAAATATGTACGAGCAGTACTTC. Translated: CASSWGTSGNMYEQYF.

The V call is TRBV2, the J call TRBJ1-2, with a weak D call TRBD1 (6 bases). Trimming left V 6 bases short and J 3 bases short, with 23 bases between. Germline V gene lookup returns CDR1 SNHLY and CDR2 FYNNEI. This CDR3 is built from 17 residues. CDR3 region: CASSLYGEGGHYYGYTF. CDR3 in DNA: TGTGCCAGCAGCCTCTACGGCGAGGGGGGACATTACTATGGCTACACCTTC.

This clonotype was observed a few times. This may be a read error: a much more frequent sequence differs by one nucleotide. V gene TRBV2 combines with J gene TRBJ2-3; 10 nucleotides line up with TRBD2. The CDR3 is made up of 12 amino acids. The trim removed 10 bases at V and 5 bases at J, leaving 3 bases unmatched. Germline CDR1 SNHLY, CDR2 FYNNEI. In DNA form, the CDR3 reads TGTGCCAACAGACTAGCGGGAGATACGCAGTATTTT. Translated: CANRLAGDTQYF.